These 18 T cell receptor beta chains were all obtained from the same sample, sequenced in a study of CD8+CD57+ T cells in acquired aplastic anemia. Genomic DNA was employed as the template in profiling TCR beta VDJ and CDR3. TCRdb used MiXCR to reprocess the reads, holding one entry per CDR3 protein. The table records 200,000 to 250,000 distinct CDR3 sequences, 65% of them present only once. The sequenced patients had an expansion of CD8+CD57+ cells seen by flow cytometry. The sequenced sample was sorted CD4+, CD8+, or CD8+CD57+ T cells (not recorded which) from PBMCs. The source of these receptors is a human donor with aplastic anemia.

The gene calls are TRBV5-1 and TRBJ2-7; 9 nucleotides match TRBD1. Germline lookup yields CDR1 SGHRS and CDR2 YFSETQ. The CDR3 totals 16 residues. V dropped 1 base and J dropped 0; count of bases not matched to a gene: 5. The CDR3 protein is CASSLIGTGTSYEQYF. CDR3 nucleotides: TGCGCCAGCAGCTTGATAGGGACAGGGACCTCCTACGAGCAGTACTTC.

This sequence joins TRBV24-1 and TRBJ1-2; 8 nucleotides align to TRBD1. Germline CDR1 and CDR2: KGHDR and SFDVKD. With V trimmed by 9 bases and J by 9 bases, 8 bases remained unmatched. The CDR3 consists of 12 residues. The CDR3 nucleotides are TGTGCCACCCTTACCAGGGGGCAGTGCTACACCTTC. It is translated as CATLTRGQCYTF.

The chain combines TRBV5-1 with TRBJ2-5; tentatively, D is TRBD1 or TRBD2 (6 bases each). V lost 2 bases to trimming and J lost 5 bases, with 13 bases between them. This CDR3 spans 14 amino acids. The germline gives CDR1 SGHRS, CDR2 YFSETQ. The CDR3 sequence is CASSFGGRGETQYF. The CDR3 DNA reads TGCGCCAGCAGCTTTGGGGGGCGCGGGGAGACCCAGTACTTC.

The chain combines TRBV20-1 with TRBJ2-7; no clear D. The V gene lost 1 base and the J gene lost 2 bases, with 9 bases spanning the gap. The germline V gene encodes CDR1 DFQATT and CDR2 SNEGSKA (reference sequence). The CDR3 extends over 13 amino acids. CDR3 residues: CSARGNPTYEQYF. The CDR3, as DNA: TGCAGTGCTAGAGGGAACCCCACCTACGAGCAGTACTTC.

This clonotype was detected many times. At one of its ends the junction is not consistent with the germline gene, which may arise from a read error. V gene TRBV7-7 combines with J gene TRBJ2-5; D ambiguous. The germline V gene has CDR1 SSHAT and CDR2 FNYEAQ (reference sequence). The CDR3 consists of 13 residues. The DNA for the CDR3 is TGTGCTAGCAGCTTTAGTCAGCGAGAGACCCAGTACTTC. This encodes CASSFSQRETQYF.

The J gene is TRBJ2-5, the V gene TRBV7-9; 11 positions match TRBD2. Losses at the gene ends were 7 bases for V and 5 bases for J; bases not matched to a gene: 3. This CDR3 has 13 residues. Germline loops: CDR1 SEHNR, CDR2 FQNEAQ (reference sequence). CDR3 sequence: CASMTSGAETQYF. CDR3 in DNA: TGTGCCAGCATGACTAGCGGGGCTGAGACCCAGTACTTC.

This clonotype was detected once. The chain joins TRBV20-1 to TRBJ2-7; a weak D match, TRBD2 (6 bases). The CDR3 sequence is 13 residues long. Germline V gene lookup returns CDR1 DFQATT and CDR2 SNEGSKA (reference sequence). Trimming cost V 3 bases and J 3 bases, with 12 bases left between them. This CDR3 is CSASVGGIYEQYF. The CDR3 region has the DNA TGCAGTGCTAGCGTTGGGGGGATCTACGAGCAGTACTTC.

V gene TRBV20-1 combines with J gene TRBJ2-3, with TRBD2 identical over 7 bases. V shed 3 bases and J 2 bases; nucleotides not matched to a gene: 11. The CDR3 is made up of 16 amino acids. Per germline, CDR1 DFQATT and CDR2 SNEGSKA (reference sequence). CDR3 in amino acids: CSASGGSVTITDTQYF. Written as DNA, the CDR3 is TGCAGTGCTAGCGGCGGGAGCGTTACGATCACAGATACGCAGTATTTT.

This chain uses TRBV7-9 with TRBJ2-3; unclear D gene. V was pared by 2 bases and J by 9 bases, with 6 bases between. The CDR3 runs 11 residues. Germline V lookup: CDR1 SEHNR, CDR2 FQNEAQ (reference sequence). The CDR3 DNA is TGTGCCAGCAGCTTATTGACGACGCAGTATTTT. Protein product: CASSLLTTQYF.

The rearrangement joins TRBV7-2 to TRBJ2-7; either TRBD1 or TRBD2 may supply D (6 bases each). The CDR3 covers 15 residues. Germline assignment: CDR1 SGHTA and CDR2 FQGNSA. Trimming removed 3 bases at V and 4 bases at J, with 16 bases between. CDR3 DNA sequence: TGTGCCAGCAGCTTGGATTGGGGGGCTCAGTACGAGCAGTACTTC. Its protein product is CASSLDWGAQYEQYF. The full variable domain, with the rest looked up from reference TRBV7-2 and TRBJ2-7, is GAGVSQSPSNKVTEKGKDVELRCDPISGHTALYWYRQSLGQGLEFLIYFQGNSAPDKSGLPSDRFSAERTGGSVSTLTIQRTQQEDSAVYLCASSLDWGAQYEQYFGPGTRLTVT.

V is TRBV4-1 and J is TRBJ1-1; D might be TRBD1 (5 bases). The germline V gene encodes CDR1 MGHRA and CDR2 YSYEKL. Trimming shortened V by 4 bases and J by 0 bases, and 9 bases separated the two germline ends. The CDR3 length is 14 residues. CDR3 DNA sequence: TGCGCCAGCAGCCTTAGGGACGTGAACACTGAAGCTTTCTTT. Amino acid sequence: CASSLRDVNTEAFF.

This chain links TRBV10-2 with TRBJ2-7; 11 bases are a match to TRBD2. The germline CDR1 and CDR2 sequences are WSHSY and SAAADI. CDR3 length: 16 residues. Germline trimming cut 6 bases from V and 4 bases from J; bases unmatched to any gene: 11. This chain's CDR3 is CASRLTSGTPFYEQYF. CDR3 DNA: TGCGCCAGCAGGTTGACTAGCGGGACCCCATTTTACGAGCAGTACTTC.

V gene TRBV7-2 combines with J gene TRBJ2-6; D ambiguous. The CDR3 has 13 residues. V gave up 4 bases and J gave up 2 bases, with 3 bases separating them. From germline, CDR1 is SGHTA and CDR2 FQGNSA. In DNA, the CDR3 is TGTGCCAGCAGCTCGACTGGGGCCAACGTCCTGACTTTC. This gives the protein CASSSTGANVLTF.

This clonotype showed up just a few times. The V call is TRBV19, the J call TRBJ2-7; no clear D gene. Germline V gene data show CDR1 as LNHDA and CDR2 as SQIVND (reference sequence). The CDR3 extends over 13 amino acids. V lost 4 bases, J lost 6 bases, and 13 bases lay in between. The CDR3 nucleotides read TGTGCCAGTAGTACGGTAGGTATCGGCGAGCAGTACTTC. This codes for CASSTVGIGEQYF.

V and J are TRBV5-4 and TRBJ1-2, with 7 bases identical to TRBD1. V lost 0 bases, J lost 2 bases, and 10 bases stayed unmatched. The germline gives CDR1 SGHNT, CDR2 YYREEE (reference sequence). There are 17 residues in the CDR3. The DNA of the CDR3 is TGTGCCAGCAGCTTGGTACAGGGGCACATACGAAACTATGGCTACACCTTC. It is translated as CASSLVQGHIRNYGYTF.

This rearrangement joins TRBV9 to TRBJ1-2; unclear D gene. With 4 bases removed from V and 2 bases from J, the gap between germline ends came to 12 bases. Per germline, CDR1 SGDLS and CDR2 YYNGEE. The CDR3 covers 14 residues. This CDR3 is CASSLRNSNYGYTF. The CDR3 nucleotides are TGTGCCAGCAGCCTCCGGAACAGCAACTATGGCTACACCTTC.

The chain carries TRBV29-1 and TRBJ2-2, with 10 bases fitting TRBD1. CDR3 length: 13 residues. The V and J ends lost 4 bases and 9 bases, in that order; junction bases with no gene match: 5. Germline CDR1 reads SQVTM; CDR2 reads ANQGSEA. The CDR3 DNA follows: TGCAGCGTTGTTAGACAGGGGGCCCGGGAGCTGTTTTTT. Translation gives CSVVRQGARELFF.

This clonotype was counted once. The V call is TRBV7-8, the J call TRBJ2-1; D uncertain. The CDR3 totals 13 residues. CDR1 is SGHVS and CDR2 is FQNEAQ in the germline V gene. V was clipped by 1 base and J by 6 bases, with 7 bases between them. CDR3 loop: CASSLVSSNEQFF. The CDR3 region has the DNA TGTGCCAGCAGCTTAGTTAGTAGCAATGAGCAGTTCTTC.